A single sample gave rise to the 16 T cell receptor beta chains below, sequenced in a study of blood T cell repertoires in COVID-19 (dated by TCRdb to about 2020). Library construction relied on the immunoSEQ multiplex PCR assay. In its TCRdb copy, this immuneACCESS table keeps in-frame sequences only and misses some clones. Where compared with another copy, unresolved V genes explain less than half of these, and the others have no known cause. The sample has 200,000 or so clones on record, roughly 82% of them singletons. The ten largest account for 2% to 2.5% of the sample. Sequenced material: peripheral blood. These receptors were taken from a middle-aged man who had recovered from COVID-19.

This chain connects TRBV7-8 to TRBJ2-7; TRBD2 agrees at 10 bases. Germline loops: CDR1 SGHVS, CDR2 FQNEAQ. The CDR3 runs 15 residues. The junction had 6 bases not matched to a gene; V was cut back by 3 bases and J by 4 bases. CDR3 residues: CASSFVTSGIYEQYF. Here the CDR3 DNA reads TGTGCCAGCAGCTTTGTTACTAGCGGGATTTACGAGCAGTACTTC.

The CDR3 here is CASSVGTYNSPLHF. The CDR3 nucleotides read TGTGCCAGCAGCGTAGGGACTTATAATTCACCCCTCCACTTT. This chain links TRBV9 with TRBJ1-6; no reliable D call. V was clipped by 0 bases and J by 4 bases, with 5 bases between them. Germline CDR1 and CDR2: SGDLS and YYNGEE. The CDR3 loop spans 14 amino acids.

This chain joins TRBV27 and TRBJ2-5; 8 positions match TRBD2. The CDR3 loop spans 15 amino acids. Trimming at V came to 7 bases and at J to 4 bases, leaving 11 bases not matched to a gene. CDR1 and CDR2 from the germline V gene are MNHEY and SMNVEV (reference sequence). The CDR3 bases are TGTGCCAGCACGGAGCATAGCGGGAAGGGAGAGACCCAGTACTTC. Its translation: CASTEHSGKGETQYF.

V and J are TRBV18 and TRBJ2-7; tentatively, D is TRBD2 (6 bases). The CDR3 consists of 13 residues. The germline gives CDR1 KGHSH, CDR2 LQKENI. The V end lost 6 bases, the J end lost 5 bases, and 14 bases lay between the germline ends. CDR3 protein: CASSGGVGNEQYF. Written as DNA, the CDR3 is TGTGCCAGCTCCGGAGGGGTGGGGAACGAGCAGTACTTC.

The V and J genes are TRBV24-1 and TRBJ2-1; maybe TRBD1 (5 bases). Germline V gene data show CDR1 as KGHDR and CDR2 as SFDVKD. This CDR3 comprises 14 residues. Trimming left V 3 bases short and J 3 bases short, with 8 bases between. The CDR3, as DNA: TGTGCCACCAGTGATCCGACAGTCTACAATGAGCAGTTCTTC. It encodes CATSDPTVYNEQFF.

The chain uses TRBV10-3 and TRBJ1-2; 9 positions agree with TRBD1. Germline V CDR1 and CDR2: ENHRY, SYGVKD. CDR3 length: 15 residues. J lost 2 bases, V lost 3 bases, and 4 bases had no gene match. The CDR3 region has the DNA TGTGCCATCAGTGAACCGGGACAGGGCAACTATGGCTACACCTTC. It yields the protein CAISEPGQGNYGYTF.

This chain joins TRBV5-6 and TRBJ2-7; maybe TRBD1 (6 bases). The CDR3 is made up of 15 amino acids. V lost 3 bases and J lost 3, with 16 bases in between. In germline, CDR1 is SGHDT, CDR2 YYEEEE. This CDR3 reads CASSSIRGFGYEQYF. In nucleotides, the CDR3 is TGTGCCAGCAGCTCGATCAGGGGATTTGGCTACGAGCAGTACTTC.

The genes are TRBV7-2 and TRBJ2-5, with D tentatively TRBD1 (6 bases). The CDR3 is 14 amino acids. Germline values: CDR1 SGHTA, CDR2 FQGNSA. The V and J ends lost 5 bases and 1 base respectively, with 11 bases between them. CDR3 protein: CASSDRQVQETQYF. CDR3 bases: TGTGCCAGCAGCGATCGACAGGTCCAAGAGACCCAGTACTTC.

This sequence joins TRBV18 and TRBJ1-4, with a weak D call TRBD1 (5 bases). The germline V gene encodes CDR1 KGHSH and CDR2 LQKENI. The CDR3 runs to 15 residues. The germline V and J ends were trimmed by 0 bases and 7 bases, with 12 bases remaining between them. CDR3 sequence (DNA): TGTGCCAGCTCACCACCGACAGTAGGAAGTGAAAAACTGTTTTTT. It specifies CASSPPTVGSEKLFF.

The sample holds a few counts of this clone. The chain joins TRBV7-8 to TRBJ2-5; no definite D call. In germline, CDR1 is SGHVS, CDR2 FQNEAQ. The V end was cut by 0 bases, the J end by 0 bases, with 5 bases between. The CDR3 totals 14 residues. The CDR3 region is CASSLAENQETQYF. As DNA, the CDR3 is TGTGCCAGCAGCTTAGCAGAGAACCAAGAGACCCAGTACTTC.

CDR3 in amino acids: CASSRDRVDSPLHF. CDR3 coding DNA: TGTGCCAGCAGCCGGGACAGGGTTGATTCACCCCTCCACTTT. The V gene is TRBV9, the J gene TRBJ1-6, with 9 bases aligning to TRBD1. The CDR3 loop spans 14 amino acids. V was pared by 4 bases and J by 8 bases, with 4 bases of the junction left unmatched. Germline CDR1 reads SGDLS; CDR2 reads YYNGEE.

This clone has a single count. V usage is TRBV27 and J usage is TRBJ2-2; a possible D gene is TRBD2 (5 bases). Trimming shortened V by 1 base and J by 0 bases, and 9 bases separated the two germline ends. The germline gives CDR1 MNHEY, CDR2 SMNVEV (reference sequence). The CDR3 contains 16 residues. The CDR3, as DNA: TGTGCCAGCAGTTTATACTCCGGGACGAACACCGGGGAGCTGTTTTTT. It specifies CASSLYSGTNTGELFF.

This clone was found a few times. The chain joins TRBV4-1 to TRBJ2-7; TRBD1 aligns across 12 bases. Germline V gene data show CDR1 as MGHRA and CDR2 as YSYEKL. The trim removed 2 bases at V and 7 bases at J, leaving 6 bases unmatched. This CDR3 is 15 amino acids long. CDR3 region: CASSQPGQGAREQYF. As DNA, the CDR3 is TGCGCCAGCAGCCAACCGGGACAGGGGGCGCGAGAGCAGTACTTC.

The chain uses TRBV13 and TRBJ2-7; D uncertain. Germline V gene lookup returns CDR1 PRHDT and CDR2 FYEKMQ (reference sequence). Deletions cut 0 bases from V and 2 bases from J, with 8 bases between. The CDR3 spans 14 residues. CDR3 amino acids: CASSLGASAYEQYF. DNA for the CDR3: TGTGCCAGCAGCTTAGGCGCCAGTGCCTACGAGCAGTACTTC.

This sequence joins TRBV2 and TRBJ1-5; D is unclear. Per germline, CDR1 SNHLY and CDR2 FYNNEI. This CDR3 has 15 residues. V gave up 3 bases and J gave up 1 base, with 10 bases separating them. The DNA for the CDR3 is TGTGCCAGCAGTGATGGAGGGCAAAGCAATCAGCCCCAGCATTTT. It yields the protein CASSDGGQSNQPQHF.

The chain recombines TRBV10-2 with TRBJ2-1; 13 bases agree with TRBD2. CDR3 length: 15 residues. In germline, CDR1 is WSHSY, CDR2 SAAADI. Germline trimming cut 6 bases from V and 8 bases from J; bases unmatched to any gene: 7. DNA for the CDR3: TGCGCCAGCAGGAAACTAGCGGGAGGGAGTGATGAGCAGTTCTTC. This encodes CASRKLAGGSDEQFF.